Detailed here is one T cell receptor (beta chain). This specimen comes from a study of shared clonotypes between healthy human individuals. Some clones are missing from TCRdb's copy, which holds only in-frame ones; the method was immunoSEQ multiplex PCR. The repertoire has 80,000 to 100,000 clones, almost 70% of them found once; the top ten carry approximately 55%. This TCR was sampled from a man aged 25 to 40 in good health. Sequenced material: memory CD8+ T cells sorted from blood. Stated subset: CD45RO+ cells pooled with CCR7-negative TemRA cells.

CDR3 bases: TGTGCCAGCAGCACCGGGACCGCAGTCTACAATGAGCAGTTCTTC. Translated, it gives CASSTGTAVYNEQFF. This sequence joins TRBV11-2 and TRBJ2-1; either TRBD1 or TRBD2 may supply D (5 bases each). Trimming left V 5 bases short and J 3 bases short, with 14 bases between. The CDR3 is 15 residues long. Germline CDR1 reads SGHAT; CDR2 reads FQNNGV.